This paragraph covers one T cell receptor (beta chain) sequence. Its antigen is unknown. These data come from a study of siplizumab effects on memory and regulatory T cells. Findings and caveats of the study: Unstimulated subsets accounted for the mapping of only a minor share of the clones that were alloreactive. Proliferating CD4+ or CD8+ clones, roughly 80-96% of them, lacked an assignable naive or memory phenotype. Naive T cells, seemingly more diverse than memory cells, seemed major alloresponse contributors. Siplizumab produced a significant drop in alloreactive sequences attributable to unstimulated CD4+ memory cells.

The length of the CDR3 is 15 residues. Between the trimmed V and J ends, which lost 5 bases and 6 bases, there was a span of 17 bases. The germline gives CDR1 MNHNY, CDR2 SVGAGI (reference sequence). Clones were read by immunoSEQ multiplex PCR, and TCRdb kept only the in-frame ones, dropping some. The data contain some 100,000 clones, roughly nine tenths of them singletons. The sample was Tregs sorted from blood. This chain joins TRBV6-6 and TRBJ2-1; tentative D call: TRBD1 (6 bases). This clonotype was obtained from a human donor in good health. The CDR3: CASSLQGWSGNEQFF. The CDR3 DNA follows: TGTGCCAGCAGTCTTCAGGGGTGGTCCGGCAATGAGCAGTTCTTC.